The rows below give T cell receptor beta chains drawn from one sample of a study of spatial heterogeneity in lung cancer. Using its own MiXCR run on the 5' RACE reads, TCRdb lists one record per CDR3 protein. The table includes tens of thousands of distinct CDR3 sequences, 19% detected once. The starting material was PBMCs, obtained at follow-up. The receptors here all came from a male donor with early-stage non-small cell lung cancer. Each CDR3 is given with its conserved first and last residue.

v_gene | CDR3aa
TRBV18 | CASSPSVQGFNQPQHF
TRBV29-1 | CSAILAVYTDTQYF
TRBV24-1 | CATSDPWTEVAFF
TRBV11-2 | CASSLQTSLNTEAFF
TRBV29-1 | CSVAAGVSGANVLTF
TRBV6-5 | CASSFDRSGGGPDTQYF
TRBV12-3/TRBV12-4 | CASSLGRSNQPQHF
TRBV20-1 | CSASAGYGGELFF
TRBV18 | CASSGTGGLGNQPQHF
TRBV6-6 | CASSYDLRGANTGELFF
TRBV11-2 | CASSPDSF
TRBV3-1 | CASSQVYREGNEQFF
TRBV7-2 | CASSLASGGATDTQYF
TRBV5-1 | CASSLIAGTSGEGNEQFF
TRBV29-1 | CSAYGTGTTEAFF
TRBV14 | CASSQDTHPAIDTQYF
TRBV6-6 | CASSSTDRGGNQPQHF
TRBV7-9 | CASSLTLTSGGSGDTQYF
TRBV10-3 | CAISEGAGGDQFF
TRBV21-1 | CAPSSGSSGNTIYF
TRBV6-5 | CASRYREPAAEAFF
TRBV12-3/TRBV12-4 | CASSVYQGANTEAFF
TRBV20-1 | CSATGLYEQYF
TRBV4-1 | CASSNRLTEGQPQHF
TRBV18 | CASSPPGLPPGEQYF
TRBV5-4 | CASSPPRTGGRRGEQFF
TRBV9 | CASSGDEQFF
TRBV2 | CASSEAVVGGGYTF
TRBV7-8 | CASSQRDEQFF
TRBV25-1 | CASSTTREVYEGYTF
TRBV19 | CASSKNTGNYGYTF
TRBV20-1 | CSAIRESYGYTF
TRBV4-2 | CASSQVGTQETQYF
TRBV7-9 | CASSQTGPNQPQHF
TRBV7-9 | CASSDRFGMNTEAFF
TRBV24-1 | CATSDLGTANVNEQFF
TRBV20-1 | CSARIFGGQSTDTQYF
TRBV2 | CASSDMRPALF
TRBV19 | CASSRYTEASGANVLTF
TRBV20-1 | CSAREGQGISEAFF
TRBV27 | CASRTGEGTYEQYF
TRBV5-4 | CASRRTVVPSGANVLTF
TRBV7-9 | CASSSPGQGIYGYTF
TRBV24-1 | CATSDLYGAEAFF
TRBV20-1 | CSPTGSYGYTF
TRBV24-1 | CATSDTGLNYGYTF
TRBV29-1 | CSAWPAGLDTQYF
TRBV9 | CASSPRSGIDTQYF
TRBV5-1 | CASSKLGGQGARSTEAFF
TRBV7-9 | CASSLVNTDTQYF
TRBV6-2/TRBV6-3 | CASSDGFRQPQHF
TRBV21-1 | CASSKVSGTPSYEQYF
TRBV27 | CASSLFGLVGVGNTDTQYF
TRBV4-1 | CASSLPGTGNTGELFF
TRBV4-1 | CASSQGGGLALHTQYF
TRBV24-1 | CATSEQGYDQPQHF
TRBV24-1 | CATSDTRKNTGELFF
TRBV6-5 | CASSFWSVEPGAEAFF
TRBV10-2 | CASSGTTYEQYF